One sample yielded the 18 T cell receptor beta chains listed below, sequenced in a study of shared clonotypes between healthy human individuals. The data were produced by immunoSEQ multiplex PCR, yet TCRdb's version contains in-frame clones alone and is incomplete. The sample includes approximately 240,000 clones, just over 65% of them seen just once. Sequencing used memory CD4+ T cells sorted from blood. The sample's subset: CD45RA-negative fraction. The receptors originated from a man aged 25 to 40 in good health.

This clone was observed at least ten times. V gene TRBV5-1 combines with J gene TRBJ1-2; D is possibly TRBD1 (6 bases). Germline-derived CDR1 and CDR2 are SGHRS and YFSETQ. This CDR3 has 15 residues. The germline V and J ends were trimmed by 0 bases and 5 bases, with 14 bases remaining between them. In DNA form, the CDR3 reads TGCGCCAGCAGCTTGGCCATGGGGGCGGTGTATGGCTACACCTTC. It yields the protein CASSLAMGAVYGYTF.

This rearrangement joins TRBV7-2 to TRBJ2-7; 9 bases are a match to TRBD2. This CDR3 comprises 14 residues. V shed 5 bases and J 2 bases; nucleotides not matched to a gene: 4. Germline V lookup: CDR1 SGHTA, CDR2 FQGNSA. The CDR3 DNA reads as TGTGCCAGCAGCCGGACTAGCGTTACCTACGAGCAGTACTTC. It translates to CASSRTSVTYEQYF.

The genes are TRBV29-1 and TRBJ2-1; the match to TRBD2 covers 7 bases. The V gene end was trimmed by 4 bases and the J gene end by 2 bases; junction bases not matched to a gene: 5. Germline V gives CDR1 SQVTM, CDR2 ANQGSEA. The CDR3 contains 14 residues. CDR3 sequence (DNA): TGCAGCGTTGGGGGGGGTAGTACCTACAATGAGCAGTTCTTC. As protein: CSVGGGSTYNEQFF.

The genes are TRBV7-5 and TRBJ2-7; the tabulated D call, TRBD1, remains unverified against the DNA. TRBV7-5 is listed as a pseudogene. The length of the CDR3 is 15 residues. CDR3 sequence reads: CARNRQIDILYEQYF. The CDR3 DNA reads TGTGCCAGAAACCGACAGATCGATATCCTCTACGAGCAGTACTTC.

The chain is built from TRBV5-1 and TRBJ2-1; TRBD2 is a possible D gene (6 bases). With 0 bases removed from V and 0 bases from J, the gap between germline ends came to 10 bases. Germline V lookup: CDR1 SGHRS, CDR2 YFSETQ. The CDR3 consists of 16 residues. CDR3 loop: CASSLVAVSSYNEQFF. The CDR3 nucleotides are TGCGCCAGCAGCTTGGTAGCGGTTAGCTCCTACAATGAGCAGTTCTTC.

This clone was detected ten times or more. The rearrangement uses TRBV6-1 and TRBJ2-7, with 9 bases aligning to TRBD2. The germline V gene has CDR1 MNHNS and CDR2 SASEGT. There are 12 residues in the CDR3. J was trimmed by 7 bases and V by 5 bases; bases with no gene match: 3. CDR3 DNA: TGTGCCAGCAGTTTTCTAGCGGGAGAGCAGTACTTC. This sequence encodes CASSFLAGEQYF.

In this sample, this clone turned up once. This chain uses TRBV7-2 with TRBJ2-6; 7 bases match TRBD2. J lost 2 bases, V lost 3 bases, and 7 bases had no gene match. Germline V gene data show CDR1 as SGHTA and CDR2 as FQGNSA. The CDR3 totals 17 residues. DNA of the CDR3: TGTGCCAGCAGCTTCTTTTCGGCGGGAGCTGGGGCCAACGTCCTGACTTTC. Translated, it gives CASSFFSAGAGANVLTF.

The genes are TRBV4-3 and TRBJ1-4; D not certain. This CDR3 has 13 residues. Germline CDR1 LGHNA, CDR2 YSLEER. The V end lost 4 bases, the J end lost 5 bases, and 8 bases lay between the germline ends. CDR3 protein: CASSPRGNEKLFF. The CDR3 DNA follows: TGCGCCAGCAGCCCAAGAGGAAATGAAAAACTGTTTTTT.

The CDR3 region is CASSTDRGRLAGLNEQFF. The CDR3 DNA follows: TGTGCCAGCAGCACGGACAGGGGGCGGCTAGCGGGCCTAAATGAGCAGTTCTTC. The chain uses TRBV7-9 and TRBJ2-1; 11 nucleotides line up with TRBD1. Looked up from germline, CDR1 is SEHNR and CDR2 is FQNEAQ (reference sequence). This CDR3 contains 18 residues. With V trimmed by 5 bases and J by 7 bases, 16 bases remained unmatched.

The CDR3 sequence: CASTLSGAPTDTQYF. Here the CDR3 DNA reads TGTGCCAGCACGCTCTCGGGAGCTCCCACAGATACGCAGTATTTT. The chain uses TRBV6-5 and TRBJ2-3, with a tentative D call TRBD2 (6 bases). CDR3 length equals 15 residues. Trimming took off 7 bases at V and 2 bases at J, with 16 bases between the two ends. Per germline, CDR1 MNHEY and CDR2 SVGAGI.

The J gene is TRBJ2-1, the V gene TRBV7-9; possible D gene TRBD2, 6 bases. Trimming removed 5 bases from V and 11 bases from J, with 13 bases in between. The CDR3 spans 12 residues. Germline V CDR1 and CDR2: SEHNR, FQNEAQ (reference sequence). DNA of the CDR3: TGTGCCAGCAGCAGGGGACTCCTAAAGCAGTTCTTC. This encodes CASSRGLLKQFF. The full variable domain, its missing parts supplied by reference TRBV7-9 and TRBJ2-1, is DTGVSQNPRHKITKRGQNVTFRCDPISEHNRLYWYRQTLGQGPEFLTYFQNEAQLEKSRLLSDRFSAERPKGSFSTLEIQRTEQGDSAMYLCASSRGLLKQFFGPGTRLTVL.

J is TRBJ2-3 and V is TRBV4-1; D is perhaps TRBD2 (6 bases). V was pared by 2 bases and J by 0 bases, with 15 bases between. The CDR3 loop spans 17 amino acids. From germline, CDR1 is MGHRA and CDR2 YSYEKL. CDR3 loop: CASSQRGNSESTDTQYF. The DNA of the CDR3 is TGCGCCAGCAGCCAACGGGGGAATAGCGAAAGCACAGATACGCAGTATTTT.

The V and J genes are TRBV18 and TRBJ2-7, with TRBD1 matching 7 bases. Germline CDR1 and CDR2: KGHSH and LQKENI. The CDR3 length is 17 residues. Trimming took 2 bases from V and 5 from J; bases not matched to a gene: 15. CDR3 amino acids: CASSPVTGRRSIDEQYF. Written as DNA, the CDR3 is TGTGCCAGCTCACCAGTGACAGGGCGGCGATCCATCGACGAGCAGTACTTC.

The genes are TRBV7-3 and TRBJ2-3; D remains ambiguous. The CDR3 is 14 amino acids. V was cut by 3 bases and J by 2 bases, with 9 bases left in between. The V gene's germline CDR1 is SGHTA and CDR2 FQGTGA. The CDR3 sequence: CASSFTINTDTQYF. DNA for the CDR3: TGTGCCAGCAGCTTCACTATTAACACAGATACGCAGTATTTT.

The V gene is TRBV2, the J gene TRBJ2-1, with D unclear. V lost 3 bases and J 9 bases, leaving 9 bases between the germline ends. The V gene's germline CDR1 is SNHLY and CDR2 FYNNEI. This CDR3 has 12 residues. The CDR3 coding sequence is TGTGCCAGCAGTGAGATAGCCGGTGAGCAGTTCTTC. Its protein is CASSEIAGEQFF.

The V gene is TRBV11-2, the J gene TRBJ1-2; D is undetermined. The germline V gene has CDR1 SGHAT and CDR2 FQNNGV. This CDR3 comprises 14 residues. Trimming shortened V by 1 base and J by 5 bases, and 11 bases separated the two germline ends. The CDR3 region is CASSLGGRTYGYTF. CDR3 bases: TGTGCCAGCAGCTTAGGCGGCAGAACTTATGGCTACACCTTC.

The V and J genes are TRBV28 and TRBJ1-5; D ambiguous. Germline lookup yields CDR1 MDHEN and CDR2 SYDVKM. This CDR3 contains 15 residues. Trimming removed 2 bases from V and 6 bases from J, with 14 bases in between. The CDR3 DNA reads TGTGCCAGCAGTTTAGGAGGTAATCTCGGTCAGCCCCAGCATTTT. Residues: CASSLGGNLGQPQHF.

The chain carries TRBV11-3 and TRBJ2-1; TRBD2 aligns across 10 bases. The CDR3 totals 16 residues. Trimming removed 5 bases from V and 4 bases from J; junction bases left unmatched: 8. Germline lookup yields CDR1 SGHNT and CDR2 YENEEA. The CDR3: CASSPRLAGEYNEQFF. The CDR3 coding sequence is TGTGCCAGCAGCCCCAGGCTAGCGGGAGAGTACAATGAGCAGTTCTTC.